This T cell receptor beta chain was obtained from a study of cytomegalovirus exposure and HLA in healthy donors. Overall study results and limits: As a later analysis showed, a missense DCLRE1C variant was linked to trimming of TCR beta V- and J-genes. 150 or so TCR beta chains were listed as cytomegalovirus-associated. Analyzed later, association rates of TCRs varied across HLA loci, with DRB1 most and HLA-C fewest.

A multiplex PCR was run with 60 Vbeta primers and 13 Jbeta primers. TCRdb's copy holds only in-frame clones and misses some; the assay was immunoSEQ multiplex PCR. The profile covers 150,000 to 200,000 clones, with roughly 74% appearing a single time and around 6% taken by the ten largest. V was clipped by 1 base and J by 6 bases; unmatched bases: 11. Germline V gives CDR1 SEHNR, CDR2 FQNEAQ (reference sequence). The CDR3 sequence is 17 residues long. Comments on this clone: Antigen unknown.

The receptor's source is a woman in her twenties or thirties in good health and CMV-seropositive. The V gene is TRBV7-9, the J gene TRBJ2-1; 8 bases are a match to TRBD2. Sequencing was carried out using PBMCs. CDR3 bases: TGTGCCAGCAGCTTAGTGGTCGGGACTAGGACTGTCAATGAGCAGTTCTTC. Amino acids: CASSLVVGTRTVNEQFF.